The 30 T cell receptor beta chains in this list originate from one sample, sequenced in a study of T cell responses to AZD1222 COVID-19 vaccine (dated by TCRdb to the early 2020s). Library creation used the immunoSEQ multiplex PCR assay. TCRdb carries this immuneACCESS record with in-frame sequences only. Its versions omit some clonotypes, under half of them owing to an unresolved V gene in the studies checked, with the rest unexplained. This sample lists 28,000 or so clones; about 90% were detected once. The ten largest account for less than 3.5% of the sample. In the paper's terms, the time point label means: about 28 days (+/-7) after the second vaccine dose. This material consisted of peripheral blood, taken 28 days after the second AZD1222 dose. These receptors were obtained from an adult who received the AZD1222 COVID-19 vaccine.

The rearrangement uses TRBV4-1 and TRBJ2-3, with 7 nucleotides matching TRBD1. This CDR3 is 16 amino acids long. V lost 2 bases and J lost 3; bases outside the gene matches: 8. Germline CDR1 is MGHRA and CDR2 is YSYEKL. The CDR3 DNA reads as TGCGCCAGCAGCCAATATGGGACAGTACTAACAGATACGCAGTATTTT. Translation gives CASSQYGTVLTDTQYF.

The chain couples TRBV7-2 to TRBJ1-2; D not resolved. The CDR3 has 15 amino acids. V lost 5 bases and J lost 3, with 16 bases in between. Germline V gene sequence: CDR1 SGHTA, CDR2 FQGNSA. As DNA, the CDR3 is TGTGCCAGCAGCCCTATCAGCGGGGTGGACTATGGCTACACCTTC. It specifies CASSPISGVDYGYTF.

The V and J genes are TRBV5-5 and TRBJ1-2, with TRBD1 as a possible D gene (5 bases). Trimming removed 0 bases from V and 4 bases from J, with 13 bases in between. Germline assignment: CDR1 SGHKS and CDR2 YYEKEE (reference sequence). CDR3 size: 15 residues. CDR3 DNA: TGTGCCAGCAGCTTGGGGGGCGGGGGAGCCTATGGCTACACCTTC. Residues: CASSLGGGGAYGYTF.

This chain links TRBV4-3 with TRBJ2-2, with 10 bases matching TRBD1. Losses at the gene ends were 0 bases for V and 4 bases for J; bases not matched to a gene: 11. CDR3 length: 19 amino acids. From germline, CDR1 is LGHNA and CDR2 YSLEER. The CDR3 spells CASSQDRIDRGRVTGELFF. The CDR3 DNA sequence: TGCGCCAGCAGCCAAGATCGGATTGACAGGGGGCGAGTCACCGGGGAGCTGTTTTTT.

This clone was seen only once. This chain uses TRBV21-1 with TRBJ1-6; the D call of TRBD1 is as the table states it, not checked on the DNA. TRBV21-1 is noted as a pseudogene. This CDR3 comprises 14 residues. In DNA form, the CDR3 reads TGTGCCGGTACGGGCCAGGGGGATAATTCACCCCTCCACTTT. Its translation: CAGTGQGDNSPLHF.

The chain has TRBV28 and TRBJ1-1, with a tentative D call TRBD1 (5 bases). With 3 bases removed from V and 1 base from J, the gap between germline ends came to 12 bases. CDR3 length equals 15 residues. Germline CDR1 reads MDHEN; CDR2 reads SYDVKM. The CDR3, as DNA: TGTGCCAGCAGTTTGTGGGGACGGCAGAACACTGAAGCTTTCTTT. Protein sequence: CASSLWGRQNTEAFF.

This chain uses TRBV19 with TRBJ2-1; 11 bases are a match to TRBD2. The CDR3 is made up of 16 amino acids. Losses at the gene ends were 5 bases for V and 3 bases for J; bases not matched to a gene: 6. From germline, CDR1 is LNHDA and CDR2 SQIVND (reference sequence). DNA for the CDR3: TGTGCCAGTAGTCCCCGGACTAGCGGGTTCTACAATGAGCAGTTCTTC. It translates to CASSPRTSGFYNEQFF.

The gene calls are TRBV6-5 and TRBJ2-3, with D possibly TRBD2 on 5 matching bases. Between the trimmed V and J ends, which lost 0 bases and 0 bases, there was a span of 7 bases. The CDR3 has 15 residues. Germline V gene data show CDR1 as MNHEY and CDR2 as SVGAGI. CDR3 nucleotide sequence: TGTGCCAGCAGTTACTCGACGGGGAGCACAGATACGCAGTATTTT. This sequence encodes CASSYSTGSTDTQYF.

V gene TRBV27 combines with J gene TRBJ2-7; 10 bases match TRBD2. CDR3 length: 14 amino acids. V lost 6 bases and J lost 3; bases outside the gene matches: 5. Germline V CDR1 and CDR2: MNHEY, SMNVEV (reference sequence). In nucleotides, the CDR3 is TGTGCCAGCAGCCGGACTAGCGGTGTCTACGAGCAGTACTTC. Its protein product is CASSRTSGVYEQYF.

The rearrangement uses TRBV4-3 and TRBJ2-1, with TRBD2 identical over 8 bases. The CDR3 is made up of 15 amino acids. The V gene's germline CDR1 is LGHNA and CDR2 YSLEER. Trimming at V came to 2 bases and at J to 3 bases, leaving 3 bases not matched to a gene. CDR3 in DNA: TGCGCCAGCAGCCAATCAACTAGCGGCTACAATGAGCAGTTCTTC. Its protein is CASSQSTSGYNEQFF.

V gene TRBV7-6 combines with J gene TRBJ1-2; D is possibly TRBD1 (6 bases). The CDR3 sequence is 16 residues long. Germline lookup yields CDR1 SGHVS and CDR2 FNYEAQ. V was shortened by 1 base and J by 4 bases, with 16 bases between the two germline ends. The CDR3 is CASSLVAGDSSYGYTF. CDR3 coding DNA: TGTGCCAGCAGCTTAGTGGCAGGGGACTCCAGCTATGGCTACACCTTC.

This clone showed up just once. The V and J genes are TRBV7-2 and TRBJ2-7, with D possibly TRBD2 on 7 matching bases. The length of the CDR3 is 15 residues. Per the germline V gene, CDR1 is SGHTA and CDR2 is FQGNSA. V lost 5 bases, J lost 4 bases, and 18 bases lay in between. CDR3 in DNA: TGTGCCAGCAGCCCTTCCGCGGGGGCCGGGTACGAGCAGTACTTC. This codes for CASSPSAGAGYEQYF. Variable domain in full (rest from reference TRBV7-2 and TRBJ2-7): GAGVSQSPSNKVTEKGKDVELRCDPISGHTALYWYRQSLGQGLEFLIYFQGNSAPDKSGLPSDRFSAERTGGSVSTLTIQRTQQEDSAVYLCASSPSAGAGYEQYFGPGTRLTVT.

This chain uses TRBV9 with TRBJ2-7, with D possibly being TRBD2 (6 bases). Germline V gives CDR1 SGDLS, CDR2 YYNGEE. Trimming cost V 0 bases and J 7 bases, with 14 bases left between them. The CDR3 is 14 residues long. The CDR3 DNA reads TGTGCCAGCAGCGTAGGGGAGGTGACAAGAGAGCAGTACTTC. Its protein is CASSVGEVTREQYF.

In its sample, this clone is medium-sized. The rearrangement joins TRBV29-1 to TRBJ2-3; possibly TRBD1 or TRBD2 for D (5 bases each). Trimming cost V 7 bases and J 0 bases, with 17 bases left between them. The length of the CDR3 is 15 residues. CDR1 is SQVTM and CDR2 is ANQGSEA in the germline V gene. Here the CDR3 reads CSASVGGTSTDTQYF. The CDR3 nucleotides are TGCAGCGCCTCCGTTGGGGGTACTAGCACAGATACGCAGTATTTT.

This rearrangement joins TRBV29-1 to TRBJ2-5; D is uncertain. V was pared by 4 bases and J by 2 bases, with 11 bases between. Germline V lookup: CDR1 SQVTM, CDR2 ANQGSEA. This CDR3 spans 13 amino acids. DNA for the CDR3: TGCAGCGTTGGCTACGGATCACAAGAGACCCAGTACTTC. It encodes CSVGYGSQETQYF.

The chain couples TRBV6-5 to TRBJ1-1, with 8 bases fitting TRBD1. Germline loops: CDR1 MNHEY, CDR2 SVGAGI. This CDR3 spans 15 amino acids. V lost 6 bases, J lost 6 bases, and 12 bases stayed unmatched. The chain's CDR3 is CASSLTGDHAAEAFF. The CDR3 DNA reads as TGTGCCAGCAGCTTGACAGGGGACCACGCCGCTGAAGCTTTCTTT.

The chain is built from TRBV10-3 and TRBJ2-1; no definite D call. The CDR3 contains 15 residues. The V gene lost 4 bases and the J gene lost 0 bases, with 10 bases spanning the gap. The germline V gene encodes CDR1 ENHRY and CDR2 SYGVKD. The CDR3 nucleotides read TGTGCCATCAGTGCGGGCGACTTCTCCTACAATGAGCAGTTCTTC. Its translation: CAISAGDFSYNEQFF.

This clone was picked up a small number of times. The chain carries TRBV7-8 and TRBJ1-1, with D uncertain. V was shortened by 2 bases and J by 5 bases, with 12 bases between the two germline ends. Germline lookup yields CDR1 SGHVS and CDR2 FQNEAQ. The CDR3 consists of 14 residues. The CDR3 sequence: CASSLPDGGTEAFF. As DNA, the CDR3 is TGTGCCAGCAGCTTACCGGACGGAGGGACTGAAGCTTTCTTT.

The chain carries TRBV11-2 and TRBJ2-7, with TRBD1 matching over 7 bases. Germline assignment: CDR1 SGHAT and CDR2 FQNNGV. Unmatched junction bases numbered 9, after V lost 2 bases and J lost 2 bases. The CDR3 consists of 16 residues. DNA for the CDR3: TGTGCCAGCAGCTTAAGCCTACAGGGGATACCCTACGAGCAGTACTTC. Encoded protein: CASSLSLQGIPYEQYF.

The V and J genes are TRBV19 and TRBJ2-3, with 7 bases fitting TRBD2. The CDR3 totals 16 residues. Germline V gene data show CDR1 as LNHDA and CDR2 as SQIVND (reference sequence). With V trimmed by 5 bases and J by 1 base, 9 bases remained unmatched. The CDR3: CASSLLGRVGTDTQYF. Written as DNA, the CDR3 is TGTGCCAGTAGTTTACTAGGGAGGGTCGGCACAGATACGCAGTATTTT.

The V gene is TRBV19, the J gene TRBJ1-3, with 7 positions matching TRBD1. The CDR3 totals 16 residues. V lost 5 bases, J lost 1 base, and 8 bases stayed unmatched. The germline V gene encodes CDR1 LNHDA and CDR2 SQIVND (reference sequence). CDR3 coding DNA: TGTGCCAGTAGTCGGACAGGATTCAATTCTGGAAACACCATATATTTT. Protein product: CASSRTGFNSGNTIYF. Complete variable domain (other parts from reference TRBV19 and TRBJ1-3): DGGITQSPKYLFRKEGQNVTLSCEQNLNHDAMYWYRQDPGQGLRLIYYSQIVNDFQKGDIAEGYSVSREKKESFPLTVTSAQKNPTAFYLCASSRTGFNSGNTIYFGEGSWLTVV.

The table lists this clone with a count of one. V is TRBV5-5 and J is TRBJ1-1; tentatively, D is TRBD1 (6 bases). The germline V gene encodes CDR1 SGHKS and CDR2 YYEKEE (reference sequence). The CDR3 spans 14 residues. Trimming left V 0 bases short and J 5 bases short, with 11 bases between. Here the CDR3 DNA reads TGTGCCAGCAGCTTGGATGCCCAGGGGACTGAAGCTTTCTTT. Its protein is CASSLDAQGTEAFF.

This chain uses TRBV3-1 (or the pseudogene TRBV3-2) with TRBJ2-1; 9 bases are shared with TRBD2. The V gene's germline CDR1 is LGHDT and CDR2 YNNKEL (reference sequence). This CDR3 has 15 residues. V was clipped by 4 bases and J by 9 bases; unmatched bases: 10. CDR3 sequence (DNA): TGTGCCAGCAGCCTAGTAGCGGGGGCCCTCGGTGAGCAGTTCTTC. Encoded protein: CASSLVAGALGEQFF.

The V call is TRBV29-1, the J call TRBJ2-2; no clear D. CDR3 size: 13 residues. The germline V gene has CDR1 SQVTM and CDR2 ANQGSEA. V was pared by 4 bases and J by 7 bases, with 13 bases between. The DNA of the CDR3 is TGCAGCGTTGGGCAGTCTCGGATCGGGGAGCTGTTTTTT. Translation: CSVGQSRIGELFF.

The chain uses TRBV28 and TRBJ1-2, with D tentatively TRBD1 (5 bases). V gave up 6 bases and J gave up 5 bases, with 22 bases separating them. CDR1 MDHEN and CDR2 SYDVKM come from the germline V gene. The CDR3 is made up of 16 amino acids. This CDR3 reads CASRPNGAAGGYGYTF. CDR3 coding DNA: TGTGCCAGCAGACCGAACGGGGCCGCCGGAGGTTATGGCTACACCTTC.

This rearrangement joins TRBV2 to TRBJ2-1; weak D call: TRBD1 (6 bases). The CDR3 totals 14 residues. The V end lost 4 bases, the J end lost 9 bases, and 16 bases lay between the germline ends. Germline CDR1 SNHLY, CDR2 FYNNEI. Written as DNA, the CDR3 is TGTGCCAGCAGTGTAAGGGACACCTCAGGTGAGCAGTTCTTC. Translating gives CASSVRDTSGEQFF.

The chain couples TRBV4-3 to TRBJ1-2, with D maybe TRBD1 (6 bases). The CDR3 loop spans 14 amino acids. V lost 1 base and J lost 4, with 10 bases in between. Germline CDR1 reads LGHNA; CDR2 reads YSLEER. The CDR3: CASSQGTELYGYTF. CDR3 nucleotides: TGCGCCAGCAGCCAAGGGACAGAGCTCTATGGCTACACCTTC.

This chain links TRBV5-1 with TRBJ2-2; the D call may be TRBD1 or TRBD2 (7 bases each). Germline V gene data show CDR1 as SGHRS and CDR2 as YFSETQ. This CDR3 spans 15 amino acids. Trimming removed 0 bases from V and 5 bases from J, with 11 bases in between. The CDR3 DNA reads as TGCGCCAGCAGCTTGGCCCAGGGGGGGACCGGGGAGCTGTTTTTT. This translates into CASSLAQGGTGELFF.

The chain employs TRBV9 and TRBJ2-7, with D unresolved. This CDR3 region has 15 residues. V dropped 0 bases and J dropped 6 bases, with 16 bases sitting between them. Germline V gene sequence: CDR1 SGDLS, CDR2 YYNGEE. The CDR3, as DNA: TGTGCCAGCAGCGTAGACCCGGGCAGGTCTGCCGAGCAGTACTTC. It encodes CASSVDPGRSAEQYF.

The chain's CDR3 is CASSQEEKVSGNTIYF. As DNA, the CDR3 is TGCGCCAGCAGCCAAGAAGAGAAGGTCTCTGGAAACACCATATATTTT. The chain couples TRBV4-1 to TRBJ1-3; D unresolved. Germline V gives CDR1 MGHRA, CDR2 YSYEKL. The CDR3 is made up of 16 amino acids. V was clipped by 0 bases and J by 0 bases, with 9 bases between them.